The rows below give T cell receptor beta chains drawn from one sample of a study of Ad26.COV2.S vaccination and SARS-CoV-2 variants. Some clones are missing from TCRdb's copy, which holds only in-frame ones; the method was immunoSEQ multiplex PCR. This table has roughly 700,000 clones, around 89% appearing once. The source was peripheral blood, collected in a trial of Ad26.COV2.S vaccine versus placebo. The receptors were gathered from a person between 18 and 65 years old who received the Ad26.COV2.S COVID-19 vaccine or a placebo. The conserved cysteine and the conserved F or W are not part of the CDR3 here. The order of the fields is V gene, J gene, CDR3 protein.

>TRBV7-2|TRBJ1-6
ASSPPGQGVNYNSPLH
>TRBV19|TRBJ2-7
ASTSGGGSDEQY
>TRBV3-1/TRBV3-2|TRBJ1-4
ASSQDLGQDEKLF
>TRBV7-9|TRBJ2-1
ASSRRAGGIDEQF
>TRBV14|TRBJ1-1
ASSQDTRNTEAF
>TRBV19|TRBJ1-1
ASSIQVNTEAF
>TRBV7-9|TRBJ1-4
ASSLASRVMGKLF
>TRBV18|TRBJ1-2
ASSPGVSYGYT
>TRBV7-9|TRBJ1-3
ASSFERTGGNTIY
>TRBV19|TRBJ2-2
ASSPHRTGVHTGELF
>TRBV7-8|TRBJ1-6
ASRGPFTPLH
>TRBV30|TRBJ2-3
AWGWGTGTITLPDTQY
>TRBV7-8|TRBJ2-7
ASSTEFQGAGEQY
>TRBV12-3/TRBV12-4|TRBJ1-2
ASSQGNYGYT
>TRBV29-1|TRBJ1-4
SVGRDGSTNEKLF
>TRBV11-3|TRBJ2-3
ASSPRGGRTDTQY
>TRBV2|TRBJ1-5
ASTGTGGVEPQH
>TRBV6-5|TRBJ2-7
ASSYSRQSLSEQY
>TRBV6-5|TRBJ2-7
ASSLDRGTAYEQY
>TRBV11-2|TRBJ1-1
ASSLYPTRDGEAF
>TRBV6-6|TRBJ2-7
ASSYSGLEQSEQY
>TRBV6-5|TRBJ2-1
ATSGRGPYNEQF
>TRBV7-9|TRBJ2-7
ASSFVAEGSYEQY
>TRBV4-2|TRBJ2-3
ASRRGGSDTQY
>TRBV19|TRBJ1-2
ASSPRTFLNYGYT
>TRBV7-9|TRBJ1-1
ASSRGAEAF
>TRBV3-1/TRBV3-2|TRBJ2-5
ASSPSWRSQY